Below are 22 T cell receptor beta chains sequenced from a single sample in a study of identical twins' blood T cells. Using its own MiXCR run on the 5' RACE reads, TCRdb lists one record per CDR3 protein. The sample holds 350,000 to 400,000 distinct CDR3 sequences, roughly 28% seen once. The sequencing input was PBMCs. All receptors come from a woman aged 18-50 years in good health.

This clonotype was found a few times. DNA for the CDR3: TGTGCCAGCTCACCACAAAACAGGGATGAAGCTTTCTTT. Residues: CASSPQNRDEAFF. The chain is built from TRBV18 and TRBJ1-1; a possible D gene is TRBD1 (6 bases). Trimming took off 1 base at V and 7 bases at J, with 10 bases between the two ends. In germline, CDR1 is KGHSH, CDR2 LQKENI. The CDR3 length is 13 residues.

V is TRBV20-1 and J is TRBJ1-1; D is possibly TRBD1 (5 bases). The germline V gene has CDR1 DFQATT and CDR2 SNEGSKA (reference sequence). V shed 6 bases and J shed 2 bases, with 13 bases lying between them. The CDR3 consists of 13 residues. DNA of the CDR3: TGCAGTGCCATCATACAGGTTAACACTGAAGCTTTCTTT. It specifies CSAIIQVNTEAFF.

This clonotype was observed at least ten times. The chain couples TRBV29-1 to TRBJ2-3; possible D gene TRBD2, 5 bases. The CDR3 runs to 13 residues. Germline CDR1 SQVTM, CDR2 ANQGSEA. V lost 3 bases to trimming and J lost 4 bases, with 11 bases between them. The CDR3 DNA follows: TGCAGCGTTGACGGGGTGGGCGCAGATACGCAGTATTTT. This codes for CSVDGVGADTQYF.

The chain has TRBV20-1 and TRBJ2-6; D possibly corresponds to TRBD2 (5 bases). The germline V gene encodes CDR1 DFQATT and CDR2 SNEGSKA (reference sequence). The CDR3 runs to 15 residues. Between the trimmed V and J ends, which lost 4 bases and 0 bases, there was a span of 10 bases. The CDR3 sequence: CSATERDSGANVLTF. The CDR3 bases are TGCAGTGCTACCGAACGGGACTCTGGGGCCAACGTCCTGACTTTC.

Of note for this clonotype: One end of the junction varies from germline; a read error may be responsible. Written as DNA, the CDR3 is TGTGCCAGCAGCACCCTTAGCGGGAGGCACAATTTT. This sequence encodes CASSTLSGRHNF. This sequence joins TRBV9 and TRBJ2-3; 10 bases match TRBD2. Germline assignment: CDR1 SGDLS and CDR2 YYNGEE. The CDR3 length is 12 residues.

The CDR3 DNA sequence: TGTGCCAGCAGCCAAGATCGGAGCTCCTATAATTCACCCCTCCACTTT. It is translated as CASSQDRSSYNSPLHF. This rearrangement joins TRBV4-2 to TRBJ1-6; no reliable D call. The V and J ends lost 0 bases and 0 bases respectively, with 6 bases between them. Germline assignment: CDR1 LGHNA and CDR2 YNFKEQ. CDR3 length equals 16 residues.

In this sample, this clonotype turned up a few times. V is TRBV20-1 and J is TRBJ1-2; 9 nucleotides line up with TRBD1. This CDR3 has 14 amino acids. The germline V gene has CDR1 DFQATT and CDR2 SNEGSKA (reference sequence). With 6 bases clipped from V and 7 bases from J, the junction kept 12 bases outside the gene matches. CDR3 loop: CSAHTLTGGSGYTF. Here the CDR3 DNA reads TGCAGTGCCCACACGCTAACAGGGGGCAGTGGCTACACCTTC.

This clonotype appeared a few times. The rearrangement links TRBV12-3 or TRBV12-4 to TRBJ1-5; maybe TRBD1 (5 bases). With 7 bases removed from V and 2 bases from J, the gap between germline ends came to 15 bases. CDR3 length equals 15 residues. CDR3 sequence: CASTTGTTGNQPQHF. The CDR3 DNA follows: TGTGCCAGCACCACCGGGACGACGGGCAATCAGCCCCAGCATTTT.

This clonotype was detected only a few times. This sequence joins TRBV10-3 and TRBJ1-4; 12 bases fit TRBD1. CDR1 and CDR2 (germline): ENHRY, SYGVKD. This CDR3 region has 15 residues. V lost 2 bases to trimming and J lost 7 bases; unmatched junction nucleotides: 2. CDR3 nucleotides: TGTGCCATCAGTGAGGGGACAGGGGGCGGTGAAAAACTGTTTTTT. Protein sequence: CAISEGTGGGEKLFF.

The chain carries TRBV5-4 and TRBJ2-3; 11 bases match TRBD2. This CDR3 contains 16 residues. Germline CDR1 reads SGHNT; CDR2 reads YYREEE (reference sequence). Trimming cost V 5 bases and J 2 bases; bases outside gene matches: 7. The CDR3 loop is CASRETSGTSTDTQYF. The CDR3 DNA follows: TGTGCCAGCAGGGAGACTAGCGGGACGTCCACAGATACGCAGTATTTT. The full variable domain, with the rest looked up from reference TRBV5-4 and TRBJ2-3, is ETGVTQSPTHLIKTRGQQVTLRCSSQSGHNTVSWYQQALGQGPQFIFQYYREEENGRGNFPPRFSGLQFPNYSSELNVNALELDDSALYLCASRETSGTSTDTQYFGPGTRLTVL.

The chain uses TRBV11-2 and TRBJ2-2, with D possibly being TRBD2 (6 bases). This CDR3 has 15 amino acids. The V gene lost 5 bases and the J gene lost 5 bases, with 15 bases spanning the gap. Germline CDR1 and CDR2: SGHAT and FQNNGV. The CDR3 here is CASSPLRGGTGELFF. The CDR3 region has the DNA TGTGCCAGCAGCCCGCTAAGGGGAGGAACCGGGGAGCTGTTTTTT.

This clonotype was recorded a few times. The V and J genes are TRBV7-8 and TRBJ1-4; TRBD1 is a possible D gene (5 bases). V was pared by 0 bases and J by 8 bases, with 13 bases between. Per germline, CDR1 SGHVS and CDR2 FQNEAQ. This CDR3 has 15 amino acids. CDR3 nucleotides: TGTGCCAGCAGCTTAGCGTCAACGGGGCAGGAAAAACTGTTTTTT. It yields the protein CASSLASTGQEKLFF. Filled out from reference TRBV7-8 and TRBJ1-4, the complete variable domain reads GAGVSQSPRYKVAKRGQDVALRCDPISGHVSLFWYQQALGQGPEFLTYFQNEAQLDKSGLPSDRFFAERPEGSVSTLKIQRTQQEDSAVYLCASSLASTGQEKLFFGSGTQLSVL.

This clonotype was observed at least ten times. V is TRBV7-9 and J is TRBJ2-1; TRBD2 matches at 8 bases. CDR1 SEHNR and CDR2 FQNEAQ come from the germline V gene (reference sequence). The CDR3 sequence is 14 residues long. After removal of 5 bases from V and 8 bases from J, the junction contained 8 bases not matched to a gene. The CDR3 sequence: CASSLGLAIDEQFF. CDR3 nucleotides: TGTGCCAGCAGCCTCGGACTAGCAATTGATGAGCAGTTCTTC.

This clonotype was seen ten or more times. The V call is TRBV6-6, the J call TRBJ1-5; D is uncertain. This CDR3 is built from 13 residues. CDR1 and CDR2 from the germline V gene are MNHNY and SVGAGI (reference sequence). V was clipped by 4 bases and J by 2 bases, with 6 bases between them. The CDR3 region has the DNA TGTGCCAGCAGTTCCCTCGGCAATCAGCCCCAGCATTTT. This codes for CASSSLGNQPQHF.

This clonotype has ten or more counts. The CDR3 loop is CASRTSFSYNEQFF. In nucleotides, the CDR3 is TGTGCCAGCAGAACTAGTTTCTCCTACAATGAGCAGTTCTTC. The V call is TRBV25-1, the J call TRBJ2-1, with TRBD2 as a possible D gene (5 bases). V was pared by 6 bases and J by 0 bases, with 9 bases between. Looked up from germline, CDR1 is MGHDK and CDR2 is SYGVNS. CDR3 length: 14 amino acids.

The V gene is TRBV20-1, the J gene TRBJ2-2, with D tentatively TRBD2 (5 bases). The CDR3 loop spans 13 amino acids. Deletions cut 8 bases from V and 5 bases from J, with 15 bases between. Germline-derived CDR1 and CDR2 are DFQATT and SNEGSKA (reference sequence). The CDR3 DNA follows: TGCAGTACTGTCCGTACGGGGACCGGGGAGCTGTTTTTT. Translating gives CSTVRTGTGELFF.

The chain recombines TRBV2 with TRBJ2-3, with a possible D match to TRBD1 (6 bases). V was trimmed by 6 bases and J by 6 bases, leaving 22 bases between them. In germline, CDR1 is SNHLY, CDR2 FYNNEI. CDR3 length: 16 residues. The CDR3 sequence is CASRNEHDRSNDTQYF. The CDR3 DNA reads as TGTGCCAGCAGAAACGAACATGACAGGAGTAATGATACGCAGTATTTT.

The CDR3 nucleotides read TGCAGCGTTGAACACCCCGGGGGGGGTGCTTTCTTT. Translation: CSVEHPGGGAFF. The chain employs TRBV29-1 and TRBJ1-1, with a possible D match to TRBD1 (5 bases). Germline V lookup: CDR1 SQVTM, CDR2 ANQGSEA. Deletions cut 2 bases from V and 11 bases from J, with 15 bases between. This CDR3 region has 12 residues.

Only a few counts were recorded for this clonotype. The gene calls are TRBV7-9 and TRBJ2-7; D not resolved. The CDR3 runs 12 residues. Germline CDR1 SEHNR, CDR2 FQNEAQ (reference sequence). V shed 1 base and J shed 5 bases, with 6 bases lying between them. CDR3 DNA: TGTGCCAGCAGCTTAGGCAGTAACGAGCAGTACTTC. Protein sequence: CASSLGSNEQYF.

This clonotype was observed a handful of times. This chain connects TRBV18 to TRBJ1-6; possible D gene TRBD1, 5 bases. CDR1 and CDR2 from the germline V gene are KGHSH and LQKENI. Between the trimmed V and J ends, which lost 2 bases and 6 bases, there was a span of 11 bases. The CDR3 is 15 amino acids. The CDR3 loop is CASSPSGPINSPLHF. The CDR3 DNA sequence: TGTGCCAGCTCACCATCGGGACCGATTAATTCACCCCTCCACTTT.

This sequence joins TRBV2 and TRBJ1-2, with 9 bases aligning to TRBD1. The CDR3 length is 16 residues. The ends lost 3 bases at V and 3 bases at J; junction bases unmatched: 8. From germline, CDR1 is SNHLY and CDR2 FYNNEI. The DNA for the CDR3 is TGTGCCAGCAGTGACCCGGACGGACAGGGGTACTATGGCTACACCTTC. The encoded protein is CASSDPDGQGYYGYTF.

This clonotype was seen repeatedly, ten times or more. Germline and junction disagree at one end, which may indicate a read error. The chain has TRBV28 and TRBJ1-1; the D gene is possibly TRBD1 (5 bases). The CDR3 is 12 residues long. Germline CDR1 reads MDHEN; CDR2 reads SYDVKM. This chain's CDR3 is CASSPWGTEALF. The CDR3 DNA reads TGTGCCAGCAGTCCTTGGGGGACTGAAGCTCTCTTT.